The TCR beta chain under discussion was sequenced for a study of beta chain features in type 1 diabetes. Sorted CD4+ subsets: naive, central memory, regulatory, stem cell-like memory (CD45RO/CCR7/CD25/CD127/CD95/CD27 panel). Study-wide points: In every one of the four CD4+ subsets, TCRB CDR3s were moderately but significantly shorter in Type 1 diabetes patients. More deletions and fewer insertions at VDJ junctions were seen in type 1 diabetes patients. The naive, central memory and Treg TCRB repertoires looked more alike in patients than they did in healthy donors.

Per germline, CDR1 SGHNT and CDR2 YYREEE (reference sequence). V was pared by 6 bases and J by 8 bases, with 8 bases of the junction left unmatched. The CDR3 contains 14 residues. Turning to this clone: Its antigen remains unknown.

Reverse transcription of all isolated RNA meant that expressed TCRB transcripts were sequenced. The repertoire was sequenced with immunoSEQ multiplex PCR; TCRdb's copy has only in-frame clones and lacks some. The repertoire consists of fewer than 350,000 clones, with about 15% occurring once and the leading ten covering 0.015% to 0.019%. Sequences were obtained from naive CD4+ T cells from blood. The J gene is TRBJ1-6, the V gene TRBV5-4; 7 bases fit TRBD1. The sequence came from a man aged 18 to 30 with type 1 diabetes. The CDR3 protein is CASTRQGVHSPLHF. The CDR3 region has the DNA TGTGCCAGCACCAGGCAGGGGGTTCATTCACCCCTCCACTTT.